Below, 30 T cell receptor beta chains from the same sample are listed, as sequenced in a study of blood T cell repertoires in COVID-19. Sequencing was performed with immunoSEQ multiplex PCR; in TCRdb, only in-frame clones are kept and a portion is missing. The sample yields approximately 110,000 clones, about 82% seen once. Sequenced material: peripheral blood. The receptors here all came from a human donor in a cohort sampled during active COVID-19.

In its sample, this clone was seen once. CDR3 protein: CAWSPWTGKEETQYF. The DNA of the CDR3 is TGTGCCTGGAGTCCATGGACAGGGAAGGAAGAGACCCAGTACTTC. The chain uses TRBV30 and TRBJ2-5; 8 nucleotides line up with TRBD1. The CDR3 has 15 residues. V lost 2 bases to trimming and J lost 3 bases; unmatched junction nucleotides: 8. Per germline, CDR1 GTSNPN and CDR2 SVGIG (reference sequence).

This clone was observed a single time. The gene calls are TRBV11-2 and TRBJ2-1, with D possibly TRBD2 on 6 matching bases. The CDR3 covers 17 residues. V was pared by 1 base and J by 1 base, with 14 bases between. Germline V gene sequence: CDR1 SGHAT, CDR2 FQNNGV. The CDR3 loop reads CASSLGSWEVSYNEQFF. The CDR3 bases are TGTGCCAGCAGCTTAGGTTCGTGGGAGGTGTCCTACAATGAGCAGTTCTTC.

The DNA of the CDR3 is TGTGCCATCAGTGAGTCGTGGACACACACTAAAAACATTCAGTACTTC. This translates into CAISESWTHTKNIQYF. The chain combines TRBV10-3 with TRBJ2-4, with D possibly TRBD1 on 5 matching bases. Trimming removed 0 bases at V and 4 bases at J, with 13 bases between. The germline V gene encodes CDR1 ENHRY and CDR2 SYGVKD. This CDR3 region has 16 residues.

This chain uses TRBV3-1 (or the pseudogene TRBV3-2) with TRBJ2-1; 12 bases map to TRBD2. Germline values: CDR1 LGHDT, CDR2 YNNKEL (reference sequence). This CDR3 has 15 amino acids. V trimming: 1 base; J trimming: 9 bases; junction bases outside the gene matches: 4. CDR3 sequence (DNA): TGTGCCAGCAGCCAAGGACCTAGCGGGAGGGCTGAGCAGTTCTTC. This gives the protein CASSQGPSGRAEQFF.

This chain uses TRBV7-8 with TRBJ2-7, with a possible D match to TRBD2 (6 bases). Trimming removed 5 bases from V and 3 bases from J, with 23 bases in between. The CDR3 is 17 amino acids. Germline V lookup: CDR1 SGHVS, CDR2 FQNEAQ. CDR3 nucleotide sequence: TGTGCCAGCAGCCCAGGCATGGGACTTGAAAGGAGCTACGAGCAGTACTTC. This codes for CASSPGMGLERSYEQYF.

The V gene is TRBV6-5, the J gene TRBJ1-3, with D unresolved. The germline gives CDR1 MNHEY, CDR2 SVGAGI. Trimming removed 2 bases at V and 4 bases at J, with 15 bases between. The CDR3 sequence is 16 residues long. CDR3 protein: CASSYHEGTAGNTIYF. For the CDR3, the DNA is TGTGCCAGCAGTTACCATGAAGGAACAGCCGGAAACACCATATATTTT.

In its sample, this clone was seen a few times. The chain carries TRBV5-1 and TRBJ2-2; 9 bases are shared with TRBD1. There are 15 residues in the CDR3. Germline CDR1 is SGHRS and CDR2 is YFSETQ. Losses at the gene ends were 3 bases for V and 4 bases for J; bases not matched to a gene: 4. The DNA for the CDR3 is TGCGCCAGCAGCTCACAGGGGGCCGGCACCGGGGAGCTGTTTTTT. It codes for CASSSQGAGTGELFF.

This sequence joins TRBV7-6 and TRBJ2-1; 8 positions agree with TRBD1. Germline assignment: CDR1 SGHVS and CDR2 FNYEAQ. The junction had 6 bases not matched to a gene; V was cut back by 5 bases and J by 6 bases. The CDR3 runs to 14 residues. The CDR3 DNA follows: TGTGCCAGCAGCCCAGGGGGCCTGTCCAATGAGCAGTTCTTC. It encodes CASSPGGLSNEQFF.

V is TRBV6-5 and J is TRBJ2-1; D is unclear. From germline, CDR1 is MNHEY and CDR2 SVGAGI. This CDR3 comprises 15 residues. V was pared by 4 bases and J by 8 bases, with 18 bases between. The CDR3 sequence: CASSSQPSRPHEQFF. In nucleotides, the CDR3 is TGTGCCAGCAGTTCCCAACCGAGCCGTCCCCATGAGCAGTTCTTC.

This clone was seen a few times. The rearrangement joins TRBV5-4 to TRBJ2-3; TRBD1 matches 7 bases. With V trimmed by 4 bases and J by 3 bases, 5 bases remained unmatched. The germline gives CDR1 SGHNT, CDR2 YYREEE (reference sequence). The CDR3 totals 14 residues. Written as DNA, the CDR3 is TGTGCCAGCAGCCCGGGGACAGCAACAGATACGCAGTATTTT. Residues: CASSPGTATDTQYF.

This rearrangement joins TRBV9 to TRBJ2-1; D may be TRBD1 (5 bases). The CDR3 covers 17 residues. Germline V gene sequence: CDR1 SGDLS, CDR2 YYNGEE. V shed 4 bases and J shed 0 bases, with 17 bases lying between them. The CDR3 sequence: CASSIRLRGVSYNEQFF. In DNA, the CDR3 is TGTGCCAGCAGCATCCGGCTTAGGGGTGTCTCCTACAATGAGCAGTTCTTC.

The chain carries TRBV5-6 and TRBJ2-1; 10 positions agree with TRBD1. The CDR3 totals 16 residues. Germline V lookup: CDR1 SGHDT, CDR2 YYEEEE. J was trimmed by 4 bases and V by 4 bases; bases with no gene match: 8. CDR3 residues: CASSLAGTGDYNEQFF. CDR3 nucleotides: TGTGCCAGCAGCCTTGCCGGGACAGGGGATTACAATGAGCAGTTCTTC.

The chain joins TRBV11-3 to TRBJ2-1; 8 bases fit TRBD1. Germline V lookup: CDR1 SGHNT, CDR2 YENEEA. V lost 0 bases to trimming and J lost 7 bases; unmatched junction nucleotides: 8. This CDR3 has 16 residues. The CDR3 spells CASSLEGQGAQNEQFF. In DNA form, the CDR3 reads TGTGCCAGCAGCTTAGAAGGGCAGGGGGCGCAGAATGAGCAGTTCTTC. The full variable domain, with the rest looked up from reference TRBV11-3 and TRBJ2-1, is EAGVVQSPRYKIIEKKQPVAFWCNPISGHNTLYWYLQNLGQGPELLIRYENEEAVDDSQLPKDRFSAERLKGVDSTLKIQPAELGDSAVYLCASSLEGQGAQNEQFFGPGTRLTVL.

V is TRBV7-2 and J is TRBJ2-7; perhaps TRBD1 as D (5 bases). Germline CDR1 reads SGHTA; CDR2 reads FQGNSA. The V end lost 5 bases, the J end lost 5 bases, and 13 bases lay between the germline ends. This CDR3 is 13 amino acids long. The CDR3 nucleotides read TGTGCCAGCAGCACCAGACAGTCCCACGAGCAGTACTTC. It translates to CASSTRQSHEQYF.

J is TRBJ1-5 and V is TRBV18; 7 bases match TRBD1. Trimming removed 4 bases from V and 8 bases from J; junction bases left unmatched: 8. Germline V gene sequence: CDR1 KGHSH, CDR2 LQKENI. The CDR3 has 14 amino acids. The CDR3 here is CASSLSTGQEPQHF. CDR3 DNA sequence: TGTGCCAGCTCACTATCGACAGGACAGGAGCCCCAGCATTTT. Supplemented by reference TRBV18 and TRBJ1-5, the full variable domain reads NAGVMQNPRHLVRRRGQEARLRCSPMKGHSHVYWYRQLPEEGLKFMVYLQKENIIDESGMPKERFSAEFPKEGPSILRIQQVVRGDSAAYFCASSLSTGQEPQHFGDGTRLSIL.

In its sample, this clone was seen a few times. J is TRBJ1-6 and V is TRBV4-3, with D possibly being TRBD1 (6 bases). The ends were cut back, 0 bases at V and 2 bases at J, with 8 bases in the middle. In germline, CDR1 is LGHNA, CDR2 YSLEER. The CDR3 covers 16 residues. CDR3: CASSQDRGAYNSPLHF. The CDR3 DNA reads TGCGCCAGCAGCCAAGACAGGGGTGCCTATAATTCACCCCTCCACTTT.

The V and J genes are TRBV7-8 and TRBJ1-2; perhaps TRBD1 as D (6 bases). V lost 0 bases and J lost 6, with 17 bases in between. Germline values: CDR1 SGHVS, CDR2 FQNEAQ. The CDR3 totals 16 residues. CDR3 nucleotides: TGTGCCAGCAGCTTAGCGATCGTGCCGGGGGGCGATGGCTACACCTTC. The encoded protein is CASSLAIVPGGDGYTF.

For the CDR3, the DNA is TGTGCCAGCAGTGCCACCCGGGACAGGGGACTCTACGAGCAGTACTTC. This sequence encodes CASSATRDRGLYEQYF. The V call is TRBV6-1, the J call TRBJ2-7, with 10 bases matching TRBD1. The CDR3 runs 16 residues. Trimming at V came to 4 bases and at J to 3 bases, leaving 9 bases not matched to a gene. Germline lookup yields CDR1 MNHNS and CDR2 SASEGT.

The chain joins TRBV20-1 to TRBJ2-5; tentative D call: TRBD1 (5 bases). Germline V gene sequence: CDR1 DFQATT, CDR2 SNEGSKA (reference sequence). The V gene lost 3 bases and the J gene lost 5 bases, with 10 bases spanning the gap. The length of the CDR3 is 12 residues. CDR3 sequence reads: CSASQTEETQYF. In nucleotides, the CDR3 is TGCAGTGCTAGTCAGACAGAGGAGACCCAGTACTTC.

The chain is built from TRBV19 and TRBJ1-3; no firm D call. This CDR3 spans 15 amino acids. V lost 3 bases to trimming and J lost 4 bases, with 13 bases between them. Germline assignment: CDR1 LNHDA and CDR2 SQIVND (reference sequence). CDR3 DNA: TGTGCCAGTAGTATCGGTTCGTTGAGGGGAAACACCATATATTTT. It translates to CASSIGSLRGNTIYF.

This chain connects TRBV4-3 to TRBJ2-3; no reliable D call. Trimming took off 4 bases at V and 6 bases at J, with 11 bases between the two ends. This CDR3 has 13 residues. The germline V gene encodes CDR1 LGHNA and CDR2 YSLEER. The CDR3 sequence is CASSPVPADTQYF. As DNA, the CDR3 is TGCGCCAGCAGCCCGGTCCCCGCGGATACGCAGTATTTT.

This chain connects TRBV5-6 to TRBJ1-4; 10 nucleotides agree with TRBD1. Germline assignment: CDR1 SGHDT and CDR2 YYEEEE. The CDR3 sequence is 19 residues long. With 4 bases clipped from V and 4 bases from J, the junction kept 16 bases outside the gene matches. CDR3 sequence reads: CASSPYPGTGDVGNEKLFF. CDR3 nucleotide sequence: TGTGCCAGCAGCCCTTATCCCGGGACAGGGGATGTGGGTAATGAAAAACTGTTTTTT.

The V call is TRBV28, the J call TRBJ2-3, with 7 positions matching TRBD2. The V gene end was trimmed by 3 bases and the J gene end by 11 bases; junction bases not matched to a gene: 11. CDR3 length: 14 residues. Germline assignment: CDR1 MDHEN and CDR2 SYDVKM. The CDR3 nucleotides are TGTGCCAGCAGTTTCTCCCGACTAGCAAGAGGGCAGTATTTT. Its protein is CASSFSRLARGQYF.

The chain uses TRBV12-5 and TRBJ2-5; 8 nucleotides align to TRBD1. V shed 6 bases, J shed 3 bases, and the junction held 0 bases outside the gene matches. In germline, CDR1 is LGHNT, CDR2 FRNRAP. The CDR3 consists of 12 residues. The CDR3 nucleotides are TGTGCTAGTGGGGGACAGGAAGAGACCCAGTACTTC. This gives the protein CASGGQEETQYF.

The chain couples TRBV2 to TRBJ1-1; 9 bases map to TRBD1. This CDR3 has 16 amino acids. Germline trimming cut 4 bases from V and 0 bases from J; bases unmatched to any gene: 6. Germline lookup yields CDR1 SNHLY and CDR2 FYNNEI. The CDR3 protein is CASSGGTGQMNTEAFF. The CDR3 region has the DNA TGTGCCAGCAGTGGGGGGACAGGGCAGATGAACACTGAAGCTTTCTTT.

In its sample, this clone was seen a few times. The V gene is TRBV5-5, the J gene TRBJ2-1; 7 bases are a match to TRBD1. J gave up 7 bases and V 4 bases, and 5 bases lay outside the gene matches. Germline-derived CDR1 and CDR2 are SGHKS and YYEKEE (reference sequence). CDR3 length: 13 amino acids. In DNA form, the CDR3 reads TGTGCCAGCAGCGGACCGACAGGGAATGAGCAGTTCTTC. This translates into CASSGPTGNEQFF.

The CDR3 coding sequence is TGTGCCAGTAGTATAGATCTGCGCGGAGGCTACAATGAGCAGTTCTTC. Translating it yields CASSIDLRGGYNEQFF. V gene TRBV19 combines with J gene TRBJ2-1; TRBD2 is a possible D gene (5 bases). The germline V gene encodes CDR1 LNHDA and CDR2 SQIVND (reference sequence). V was clipped by 0 bases and J by 3 bases, with 12 bases between them. This CDR3 contains 16 residues.

The chain recombines TRBV5-6 with TRBJ2-7; 7 positions agree with TRBD1. V shed 3 bases, J shed 5 bases, and the junction held 8 bases outside the gene matches. Germline CDR1 is SGHDT and CDR2 is YYEEEE. The CDR3 is made up of 14 amino acids. The CDR3 here is CASSSLTGPHEQYF. CDR3 DNA: TGTGCCAGCAGCTCGTTGACAGGGCCCCACGAGCAGTACTTC.

Written as DNA, the CDR3 is TGTGCCAGCAGCAATCGTCTAGCGGGAGACATTAATACGCAGTATTTT. As protein: CASSNRLAGDINTQYF. The chain carries TRBV7-9 and TRBJ2-3; TRBD2 matches 10 bases. CDR1 is SEHNR, CDR2 FQNEAQ, per germline (reference sequence). This CDR3 spans 16 amino acids. V lost 5 bases to trimming and J lost 7 bases; unmatched junction nucleotides: 12.

The chain combines TRBV7-9 with TRBJ2-5; tentatively, D is TRBD2 (6 bases). The V gene's germline CDR1 is SEHNR and CDR2 FQNEAQ (reference sequence). V gave up 5 bases and J gave up 3 bases, with 19 bases separating them. This CDR3 is 16 amino acids long. CDR3 sequence reads: CASSPVSGVTKETQYF. CDR3 bases: TGTGCCAGCAGCCCAGTTAGCGGAGTCACCAAAGAGACCCAGTACTTC.